Listed here are 25 T cell receptor beta chains from one sample, sequenced in a study of naive and memory T cell subsets. The beta constant-region primer was an equimolar mix of two oligonucleotides covering TRBC1 and TRBC2. Four rounds of PCR amplified the ligated cDNA using nested alpha and beta constant-region primers plus SP2. MiXCR was run by TCRdb on the UMI-ligation and nested PCR reads, yielding one entry per CDR3 protein. The repertoire includes about 120,000 distinct CDR3 sequences, roughly 36% of them detected once, and approximately 0.9% sits in the top ten. Sequences were obtained from central memory CD4+ T cells from blood. These receptors all come from a human donor in good health.

The V gene is TRBV5-5, the J gene TRBJ1-5; TRBD1 is a possible D gene (6 bases). CDR3 length: 16 amino acids. The ends were cut back, 2 bases at V and 2 bases at J, with 14 bases in the middle. Germline values: CDR1 SGHKS, CDR2 YYEKEE (reference sequence). The CDR3 here is CASSFRAGEGNQPQHF. CDR3 DNA sequence: TGTGCCAGCAGCTTTCGGGCAGGGGAGGGCAATCAGCCCCAGCATTTT.

The chain combines TRBV24-1 with TRBJ2-3; no clear D gene. The CDR3 loop spans 13 amino acids. Germline-derived CDR1 and CDR2 are KGHDR and SFDVKD. V dropped 9 bases and J dropped 5 bases, with 14 bases sitting between them. CDR3 coding DNA: TGTGCCACCCCGCAACTGGGTGGAGATACGCAGTATTTT. Translation gives CATPQLGGDTQYF.

This clonotype occurred a few times. The chain recombines TRBV5-1 with TRBJ2-1; tentatively, D is TRBD2 (7 bases). The CDR3 has 13 amino acids. Per germline, CDR1 SGHRS and CDR2 YFSETQ. Trimming left V 7 bases short and J 13 bases short, with 21 bases between. The DNA for the CDR3 is TGCGCCAGCTCCCACACGGTAGGGGGGGATCAGTTCTTC. Protein sequence: CASSHTVGGDQFF.

This clonotype was seen a few times. The chain has TRBV7-8 and TRBJ2-7, with TRBD1 matching 8 bases. V trimming: 0 bases; J trimming: 4 bases; junction bases outside the gene matches: 5. Per the germline V gene, CDR1 is SGHVS and CDR2 is FQNEAQ. The CDR3 runs to 15 residues. CDR3 DNA sequence: TGTGCCAGCAGCTTAGCAGGGACAGGACTGTACGAGCAGTACTTC. Translation: CASSLAGTGLYEQYF.

V is TRBV4-3 and J is TRBJ2-1, with TRBD2 identical over 12 bases. The CDR3 spans 19 residues. With V trimmed by 0 bases and J by 0 bases, 6 bases remained unmatched. Germline loops: CDR1 LGHNA, CDR2 YSLEER. CDR3 nucleotides: TGCGCCAGCAGCCAAGAAACTAGCGGGAGGTCGAGCTCCTACAATGAGCAGTTCTTC. Protein sequence: CASSQETSGRSSSYNEQFF.

The chain carries TRBV29-1 and TRBJ1-3; no reliable D call. Germline CDR1 reads SQVTM; CDR2 reads ANQGSEA. The germline V and J ends were trimmed by 3 bases and 2 bases, with 5 bases remaining between them. This CDR3 is 12 amino acids long. CDR3 sequence reads: CSVDAAGNTIYF. The CDR3 bases are TGCAGCGTTGACGCGGCTGGAAACACCATATATTTT.

This rearrangement joins TRBV20-1 to TRBJ2-7; TRBD2 matches 12 bases. The CDR3 is 14 amino acids. After removal of 6 bases from V and 5 bases from J, the junction contained 8 bases not matched to a gene. Germline lookup yields CDR1 DFQATT and CDR2 SNEGSKA (reference sequence). The CDR3 here is CSAGWTSGNHEQYF. Here the CDR3 DNA reads TGCAGTGCGGGATGGACTAGCGGGAACCACGAGCAGTACTTC.

The chain combines TRBV5-1 with TRBJ1-2; D gene uncertain. The germline gives CDR1 SGHRS, CDR2 YFSETQ. The CDR3 is made up of 15 amino acids. Trimming took 3 bases from V and 4 from J, leaving 16 bases between them. The CDR3 nucleotides are TGCGCCAGCAGCTCTTCGTCATCGAAGACCTATGGCTACACCTTC. Translated: CASSSSSSKTYGYTF.

V usage is TRBV19 and J usage is TRBJ2-3, with TRBD2 matching over 8 bases. Germline trimming cut 5 bases from V and 5 bases from J; bases unmatched to any gene: 15. The CDR3 consists of 17 residues. Germline CDR1 LNHDA, CDR2 SQIVND (reference sequence). As DNA, the CDR3 is TGTGCCAGTAGTTCCCCTGAGAGCGGGAGCCCCAAAGATACGCAGTATTTT. Its protein product is CASSSPESGSPKDTQYF.

The chain uses TRBV7-8 and TRBJ2-7, with D tentatively TRBD1 or TRBD2 (5 bases each). With 5 bases removed from V and 6 bases from J, the gap between germline ends came to 20 bases. This CDR3 comprises 15 residues. Germline V gene data show CDR1 as SGHVS and CDR2 as FQNEAQ. The CDR3 region has the DNA TGTGCCAGCAGCCTCTTCGACTTGCCCGGGGCCGAGCAGTACTTC. Its protein is CASSLFDLPGAEQYF.

This clonotype was found a few times. V is TRBV4-3 and J is TRBJ1-5; possibly TRBD1 for D (5 bases). V lost 0 bases and J 7 bases, leaving 19 bases between the germline ends. This CDR3 region has 17 residues. In germline, CDR1 is LGHNA, CDR2 YSLEER. The CDR3 nucleotides are TGCGCCAGCAGCCAAGATCTGATTGGGGCCGCTGGCCAGCCCCAGCATTTT. This sequence encodes CASSQDLIGAAGQPQHF.

The gene calls are TRBV6-1 and TRBJ1-5; D unclear. Trimming shortened V by 2 bases and J by 2 bases, and 4 bases separated the two germline ends. The germline V gene encodes CDR1 MNHNS and CDR2 SASEGT. The CDR3 has 13 amino acids. In DNA, the CDR3 is TGTGCCAGCAGTGAACATGGCAATCAGCCCCAGCATTTT. It codes for CASSEHGNQPQHF.

This clonotype was seen a few times. The chain carries TRBV29-1 and TRBJ2-3, with a weak D call TRBD2 (5 bases). The ends were cut back, 3 bases at V and 0 bases at J, with 7 bases in the middle. Per germline, CDR1 SQVTM and CDR2 ANQGSEA. This CDR3 is 13 amino acids long. The CDR3 spells CSVESGSTDTQYF. In DNA form, the CDR3 reads TGCAGCGTTGAGAGCGGTAGCACAGATACGCAGTATTTT.

This chain connects TRBV29-1 to TRBJ2-1; TRBD2 matches 13 bases. The CDR3 length is 16 residues. Germline-derived CDR1 and CDR2 are SQVTM and ANQGSEA. V trimming: 3 bases; J trimming: 10 bases; junction bases outside the gene matches: 12. CDR3 DNA sequence: TGCAGCGTTGATTCCAGCCGGACTAGCGGGAGTGGGGAGCAGTTCTTC. This translates into CSVDSSRTSGSGEQFF.

This clonotype turned up a few times. The chain has TRBV29-1 and TRBJ1-1, with unresolved D. V was pared by 7 bases and J by 0 bases, with 15 bases between. CDR1 and CDR2 (germline): SQVTM, ANQGSEA. CDR3 length: 14 residues. CDR3 coding DNA: TGCAGCGGGAGGTCGGCGGGTATGAACACTGAAGCTTTCTTT. It specifies CSGRSAGMNTEAFF.

The chain links TRBV6-5 to TRBJ1-6; 8 bases line up with TRBD1. This CDR3 spans 15 amino acids. J was trimmed by 10 bases and V by 10 bases; bases with no gene match: 15. The germline CDR1 and CDR2 sequences are MNHEY and SVGAGI. The CDR3 loop is CATGLEGQGESPLHF. In DNA form, the CDR3 reads TGTGCCACGGGGCTTGAAGGACAGGGAGAGTCACCCCTCCACTTT.

The table lists this clonotype with many counts. The chain has TRBV7-2 and TRBJ2-1; unclear D gene. There are 17 residues in the CDR3. Germline CDR1 is SGHTA and CDR2 is FQGNSA. The ends were cut back, 1 base at V and 9 bases at J, with 22 bases in the middle. For the CDR3, the DNA is TGTGCCAGCAGCTTAGTGGTACGGCTAGATAAGGGTACTGAGCAGTTCTTC. This gives the protein CASSLVVRLDKGTEQFF.

This chain joins TRBV24-1 and TRBJ2-1; 11 bases agree with TRBD2. The V gene end was trimmed by 4 bases and the J gene end by 6 bases; junction bases not matched to a gene: 7. The CDR3 sequence is 16 residues long. Germline CDR1 reads KGHDR; CDR2 reads SFDVKD. CDR3 residues: CATSDSLSGRANEQFF. The CDR3 region has the DNA TGTGCCACCAGTGACAGCCTTAGCGGGAGGGCCAATGAGCAGTTCTTC.

The chain uses TRBV27 and TRBJ2-2; a weak D match, TRBD1 (5 bases). The CDR3 totals 15 residues. The ends were cut back, 2 bases at V and 3 bases at J, with 10 bases in the middle. Germline CDR1 is MNHEY and CDR2 is SMNVEV (reference sequence). The CDR3 reads CASSLKDSYTGELFF. The CDR3 bases are TGTGCCAGCAGTTTAAAAGACAGCTACACCGGGGAGCTGTTTTTT.

This clonotype was counted many times. The J gene is TRBJ2-1, the V gene TRBV4-2; the match to TRBD2 covers 9 bases. The CDR3 contains 18 residues. Germline V gene sequence: CDR1 LGHNA, CDR2 YNFKEQ. Trimming took 0 bases from V and 7 from J; bases not matched to a gene: 13. CDR3 loop: CASSQELGLAGYKNEQFF. The CDR3, as DNA: TGTGCCAGCAGCCAAGAACTGGGGCTAGCGGGATATAAAAATGAGCAGTTCTTC.

This clonotype was counted once. The chain is built from TRBV2 and TRBJ2-3; 7 bases agree with TRBD2. The CDR3 covers 13 residues. The V gene's germline CDR1 is SNHLY and CDR2 FYNNEI. CDR3: CAGAGARTDTQYF. The DNA for the CDR3 is TGTGCTGGCGCGGGAGCCCGCACAGATACGCAGTATTTT.

The chain carries TRBV7-8 and TRBJ2-5; 13 bases are a match to TRBD2. CDR3 length equals 18 residues. Trimming cost V 5 bases and J 10 bases; bases outside gene matches: 19. Germline V gene sequence: CDR1 SGHVS, CDR2 FQNEAQ. The CDR3 loop reads CASSPTGLAGPGTPIQYF. The CDR3 bases are TGTGCCAGCAGCCCGACGGGACTAGCGGGACCTGGAACGCCTATCCAGTACTTC.

A few counts support this clonotype. The chain combines TRBV30 with TRBJ1-1; D remains ambiguous. Between the trimmed V and J ends, which lost 4 bases and 7 bases, there was a span of 16 bases. CDR1 and CDR2 (germline): GTSNPN, SVGIG (reference sequence). CDR3 length: 13 residues. The CDR3 here is CAWKVFGRGEAFF. CDR3 bases: TGTGCCTGGAAGGTTTTTGGTCGGGGTGAAGCTTTCTTT.

The rearrangement uses TRBV7-6 and TRBJ2-7, with 9 bases lining up with TRBD1. This CDR3 is 14 amino acids long. V lost 3 bases, J lost 5 bases, and 5 bases stayed unmatched. Germline CDR1 and CDR2: SGHVS and FNYEAQ. This chain's CDR3 is CASSFGWTGDEQYF. The CDR3 nucleotides are TGTGCCAGCAGCTTTGGGTGGACAGGGGACGAGCAGTACTTC.

This clonotype was picked up many times. This chain links TRBV27 with TRBJ1-5, with D unclear. The V end was cut by 1 base, the J end by 0 bases, with 7 bases between. The CDR3 length is 15 residues. Germline CDR1 and CDR2: MNHEY and SMNVEV (reference sequence). The CDR3 here is CASSLFRGSNQPQHF. CDR3 bases: TGTGCCAGCAGTTTATTTCGGGGTAGCAATCAGCCCCAGCATTTT.